Reported below is one TCR beta chain. Antigen: not known. One entry per CDR3 protein, called by TCRdb with MiXCR from the reads. The table has approximately 470,000 distinct CDR3 sequences, about 42% seen once. This specimen comes from a study of T cell repertoires in cytomegalovirus infection. Study summary: It was recently identified HLA-C-restricted and well-studied HLA-B-restricted CMV epitopes that the study used.

The germline V gene has CDR1 MGHDK and CDR2 SYGVNS. The trim removed 0 bases at V and 5 bases at J, leaving 7 bases unmatched. This CDR3 has 17 amino acids. The sample in question was cultured PBMCs, obtained from culture after CMV antigen stimulation. The clonotype was recovered from a human donor in good health (CMV status not recorded). Some clones in this sample may be carry-over from other donors' samples. The chain recombines TRBV25-1 with TRBJ2-1, with 10 positions matching TRBD1. CDR3 nucleotides: TGTGCCAGCAGTGAATACATAGGGACAGGGGCGAACAATGAGCAGTTCTTC. Protein product: CASSEYIGTGANNEQFF.